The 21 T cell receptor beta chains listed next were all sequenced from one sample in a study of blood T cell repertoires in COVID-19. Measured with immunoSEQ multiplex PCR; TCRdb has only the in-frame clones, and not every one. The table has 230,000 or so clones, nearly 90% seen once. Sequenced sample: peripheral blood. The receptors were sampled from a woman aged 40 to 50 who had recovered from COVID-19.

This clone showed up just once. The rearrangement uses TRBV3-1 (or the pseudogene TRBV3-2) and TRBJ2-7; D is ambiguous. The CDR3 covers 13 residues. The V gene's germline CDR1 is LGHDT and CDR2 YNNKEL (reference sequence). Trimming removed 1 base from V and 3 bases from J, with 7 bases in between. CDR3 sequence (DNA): TGTGCCAGCAGCCAAGCTGGCTTCTACGAGCAGTACGTC. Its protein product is CASSQAGFYEQYV.

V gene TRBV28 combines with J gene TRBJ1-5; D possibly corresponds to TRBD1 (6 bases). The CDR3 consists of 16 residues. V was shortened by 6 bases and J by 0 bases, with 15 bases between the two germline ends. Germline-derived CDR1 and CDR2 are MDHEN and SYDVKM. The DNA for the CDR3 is TGTGCCAGCAGGGACGGGACATCATATAGCAATCAGCCCCAGCATTTT. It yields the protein CASRDGTSYSNQPQHF. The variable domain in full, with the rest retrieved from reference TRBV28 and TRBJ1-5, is DVKVTQSSRYLVKRTGEKVFLECVQDMDHENMFWYRQDPGLGLRLIYFSYDVKMKEKGDIPEGYSVSREKKERFSLILESASTNQTSMYLCASRDGTSYSNQPQHFGDGTRLSIL.

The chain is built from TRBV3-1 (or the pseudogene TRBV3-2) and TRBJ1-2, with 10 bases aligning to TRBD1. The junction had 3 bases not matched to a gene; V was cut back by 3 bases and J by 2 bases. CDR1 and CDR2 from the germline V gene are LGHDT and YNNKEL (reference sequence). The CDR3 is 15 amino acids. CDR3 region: CASSHRDRGNYGYTF. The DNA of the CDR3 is TGTGCCAGCAGCCACCGGGACAGGGGAAACTATGGCTACACCTTC.

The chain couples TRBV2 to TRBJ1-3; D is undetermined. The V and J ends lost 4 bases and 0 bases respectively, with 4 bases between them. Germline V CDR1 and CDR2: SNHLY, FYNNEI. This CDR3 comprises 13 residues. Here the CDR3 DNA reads TGTGCCAGCAGTGCACTCTCTGGAAACACCATATATTTT. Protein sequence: CASSALSGNTIYF.

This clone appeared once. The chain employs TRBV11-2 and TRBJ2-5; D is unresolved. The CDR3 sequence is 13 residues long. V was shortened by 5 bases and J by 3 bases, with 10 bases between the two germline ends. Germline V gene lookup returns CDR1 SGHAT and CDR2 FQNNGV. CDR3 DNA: TGTGCCAGCAGCCCCTGGGCCAAAGAGACCCAGTACTTC. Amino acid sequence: CASSPWAKETQYF.

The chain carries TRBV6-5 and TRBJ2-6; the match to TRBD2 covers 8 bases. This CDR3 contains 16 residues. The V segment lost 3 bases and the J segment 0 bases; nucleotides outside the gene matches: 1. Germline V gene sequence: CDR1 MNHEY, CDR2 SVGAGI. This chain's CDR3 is CASSYREGSGANVLTF. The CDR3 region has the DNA TGTGCCAGCAGTTATCGGGAGGGCTCTGGGGCCAACGTCCTGACTTTC.

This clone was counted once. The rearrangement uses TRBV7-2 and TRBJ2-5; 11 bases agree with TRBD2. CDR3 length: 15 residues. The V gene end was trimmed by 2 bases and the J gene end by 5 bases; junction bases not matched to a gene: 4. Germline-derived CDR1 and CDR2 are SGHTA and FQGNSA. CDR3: CASSLLAGGSETQYF. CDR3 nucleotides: TGTGCCAGCAGCTTATTAGCGGGAGGGTCTGAGACCCAGTACTTC.

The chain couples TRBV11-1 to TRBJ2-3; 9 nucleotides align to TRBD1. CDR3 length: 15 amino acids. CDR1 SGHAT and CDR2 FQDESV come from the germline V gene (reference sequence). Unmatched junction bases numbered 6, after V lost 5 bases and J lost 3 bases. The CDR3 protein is CASSEDRGGTDTQYF. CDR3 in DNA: TGTGCCAGCAGCGAGGACAGGGGCGGGACAGATACGCAGTATTTT.

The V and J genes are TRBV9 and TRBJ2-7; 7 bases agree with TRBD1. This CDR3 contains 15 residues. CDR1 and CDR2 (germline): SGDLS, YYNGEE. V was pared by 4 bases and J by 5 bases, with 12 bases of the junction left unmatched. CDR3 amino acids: CASSRKTGVCDEQYV. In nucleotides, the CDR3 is TGTGCCAGCAGCAGAAAAACAGGGGTTTGCGACGAGCAGTACGTC.

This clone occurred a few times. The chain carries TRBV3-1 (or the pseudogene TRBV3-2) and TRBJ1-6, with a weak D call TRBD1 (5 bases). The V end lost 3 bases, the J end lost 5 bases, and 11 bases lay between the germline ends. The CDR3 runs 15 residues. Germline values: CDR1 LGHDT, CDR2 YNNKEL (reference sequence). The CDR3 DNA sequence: TGTGCCAGCAGCCAGCGGACACCTGATAATTCACCCCTCCACTTT. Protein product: CASSQRTPDNSPLHF.

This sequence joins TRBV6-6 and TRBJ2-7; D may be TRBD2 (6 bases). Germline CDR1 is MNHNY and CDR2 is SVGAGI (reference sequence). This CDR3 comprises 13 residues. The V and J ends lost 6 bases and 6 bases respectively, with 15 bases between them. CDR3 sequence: CASRARESSEQYV. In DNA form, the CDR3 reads TGTGCCAGCAGGGCCCGGGAGAGTAGCGAGCAGTACGTC.

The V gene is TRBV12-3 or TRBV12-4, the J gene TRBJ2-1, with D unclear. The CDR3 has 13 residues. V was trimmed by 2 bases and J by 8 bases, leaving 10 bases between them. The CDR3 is CASSLPPVYEQFF. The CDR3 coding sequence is TGTGCCAGCAGTTTACCCCCTGTTTATGAGCAGTTCTTC.

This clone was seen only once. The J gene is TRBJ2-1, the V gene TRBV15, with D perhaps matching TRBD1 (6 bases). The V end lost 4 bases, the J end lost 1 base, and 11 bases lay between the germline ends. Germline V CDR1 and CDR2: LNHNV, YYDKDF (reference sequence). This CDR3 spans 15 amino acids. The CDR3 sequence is CATSNSQGSYNEQFF. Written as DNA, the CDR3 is TGTGCCACCAGCAACTCTCAGGGGTCCTACAATGAGCAGTTCTTC. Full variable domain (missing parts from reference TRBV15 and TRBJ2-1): DAMVIQNPRYQVTQFGKPVTLSCSQTLNHNVMYWYQQKSSQAPKLLFHYYDKDFNNEADTPDNFQSRRPNTSFCFLDIRSPGLGDTAMYLCATSNSQGSYNEQFFGPGTRLTVL.

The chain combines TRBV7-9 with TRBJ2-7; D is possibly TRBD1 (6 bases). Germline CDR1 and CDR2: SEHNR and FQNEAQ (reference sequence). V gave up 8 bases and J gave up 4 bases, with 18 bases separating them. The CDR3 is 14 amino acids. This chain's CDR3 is CASVGTPGLYEQYF. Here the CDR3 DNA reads TGTGCCAGCGTAGGGACACCTGGCCTTTACGAGCAGTACTTC.

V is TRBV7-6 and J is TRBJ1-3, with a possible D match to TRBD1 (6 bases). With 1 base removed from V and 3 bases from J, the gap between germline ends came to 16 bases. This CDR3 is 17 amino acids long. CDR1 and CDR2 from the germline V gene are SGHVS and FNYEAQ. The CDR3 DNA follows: TGTGCCAGCAGCTTAGTCCTGGGGGGGGCAAGTGGAAACACCATATATTTT. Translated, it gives CASSLVLGGASGNTIYF.

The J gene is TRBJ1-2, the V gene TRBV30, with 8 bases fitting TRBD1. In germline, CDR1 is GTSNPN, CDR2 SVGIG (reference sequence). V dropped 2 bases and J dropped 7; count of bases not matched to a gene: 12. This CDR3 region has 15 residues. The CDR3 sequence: CAWSLSFGQGGGYTF. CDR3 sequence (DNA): TGTGCCTGGAGTTTAAGCTTCGGACAGGGAGGTGGCTACACCTTC.

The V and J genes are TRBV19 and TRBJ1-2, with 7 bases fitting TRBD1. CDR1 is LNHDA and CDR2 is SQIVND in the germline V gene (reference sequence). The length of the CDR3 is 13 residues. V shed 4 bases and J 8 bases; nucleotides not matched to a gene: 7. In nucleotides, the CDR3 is TGTGCCAGTAGTACCGACAGGGTCAGAGGCTACACCTTC. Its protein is CASSTDRVRGYTF.

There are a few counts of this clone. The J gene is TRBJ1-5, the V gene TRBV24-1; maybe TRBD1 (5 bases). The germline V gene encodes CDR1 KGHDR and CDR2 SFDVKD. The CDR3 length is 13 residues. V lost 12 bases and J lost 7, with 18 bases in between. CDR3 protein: CAAAPGERQPQHF. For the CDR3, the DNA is TGTGCCGCAGCCCCGGGGGAGAGGCAGCCCCAGCATTTT.

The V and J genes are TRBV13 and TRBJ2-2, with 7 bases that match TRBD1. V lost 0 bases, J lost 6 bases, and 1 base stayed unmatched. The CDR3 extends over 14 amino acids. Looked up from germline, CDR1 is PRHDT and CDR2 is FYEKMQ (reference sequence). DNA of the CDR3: TGTGCCAGCAGCTTAGGGACAGGGTCCGGGGAGCTGTTTTTT. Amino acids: CASSLGTGSGELFF.

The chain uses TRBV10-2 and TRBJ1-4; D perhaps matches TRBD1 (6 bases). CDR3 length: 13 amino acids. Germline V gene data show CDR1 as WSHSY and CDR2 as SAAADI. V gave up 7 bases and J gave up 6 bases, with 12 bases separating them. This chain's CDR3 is CASKEDSYEKLFF. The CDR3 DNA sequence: TGCGCCAGCAAGGAGGACAGCTATGAAAAACTGTTTTTT.

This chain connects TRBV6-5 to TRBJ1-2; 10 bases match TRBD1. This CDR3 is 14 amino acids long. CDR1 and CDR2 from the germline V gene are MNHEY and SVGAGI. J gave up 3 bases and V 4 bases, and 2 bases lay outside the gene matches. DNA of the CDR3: TGTGCCAGCAGTTGGGGGACAGGGGACTATGGCTACACCTTC. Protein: CASSWGTGDYGYTF.